This is a list of T cell receptor beta chains from one sample in a study of cytomegalovirus exposure and HLA in healthy donors. TCRdb keeps only in-frame clones here, not all; method: immunoSEQ multiplex PCR. The profile shows tens of thousands of clones, around 95% of them singletons. Sequenced input: PBMCs. These receptors came from a woman younger than 35 in good health and CMV-seronegative. The CDR3 runs from the conserved cysteine through the conserved F or W. Fields, in order: V gene, D gene, J gene, CDR3 protein, CDR3 DNA. A D gene is named only where the DNA matches it firmly.

V: TRBV18; D: .; J: TRBJ1-3; CDR3: CASSSGSSGNTIYF; DNA: TGTGCCAGCTCCTCAGGGTCCTCTGGAAACACCATATATTTT
V: TRBV6-1; D: TRBD2; J: TRBJ2-5; CDR3: CASSELAGGQETQYF; DNA: TGTGCCAGCAGTGAACTAGCGGGGGGCCAAGAGACCCAGTACTTC
V: TRBV6-5; D: TRBD1; J: TRBJ1-5; CDR3: CASSRGQGLEQPQHF; DNA: TGTGCCAGCAGCAGGGGACAGGGGCTTGAGCAGCCCCAGCATTTT
V: TRBV7-2; D: .; J: TRBJ1-3; CDR3: CASSPPRAPGNTIYF; DNA: TGTGCCAGCAGCCCCCCGAGGGCACCTGGAAACACCATATATTTT
V: TRBV9; D: TRBD2; J: TRBJ2-3; CDR3: CASSAGRLAGSTDTQYF; DNA: TGTGCCAGCAGCGCGGGGAGACTAGCGGGGAGCACAGATACGCAGTATTTT
V: TRBV7-8; D: TRBD1; J: TRBJ2-6; CDR3: CASSSPPGTGTGANVLTF; DNA: TGTGCCAGCAGCTCACCCCCGGGGACAGGGACTGGGGCCAACGTCCTGACTTTC
V: TRBV2; D: .; J: TRBJ1-5; CDR3: CASSEALDRGPNQPQHF; DNA: TGTGCCAGCAGTGAAGCGTTAGATAGGGGCCCCAATCAGCCCCAGCATTTT
V: TRBV4-2; D: .; J: TRBJ2-5; CDR3: CASSQDKTRQETQYF; DNA: TGTGCCAGCAGCCAAGATAAGACTAGACAAGAGACCCAGTACTTC
V: TRBV6-6; D: TRBD1; J: TRBJ2-3; CDR3: CASSYRGQGTDTQYF; DNA: TGTGCCAGCAGTTACAGGGGACAGGGCACAGATACGCAGTATTTT
V: TRBV28; D: TRBD1; J: TRBJ1-2; CDR3: CASSFQGAGGGYTF; DNA: TGTGCCAGCAGTTTTCAGGGGGCCGGGGGAGGCTACACCTTC
V: TRBV7-2; D: .; J: TRBJ2-2; CDR3: CASSLAGLMVTGELFF; DNA: TGTGCCAGCAGCTTAGCTGGACTTATGGTTACCGGGGAGCTGTTTTTT
V: TRBV7-9; D: TRBD1; J: TRBJ2-1; CDR3: CASSLLGQGALNEQFF; DNA: TGTGCCAGCAGCTTATTAGGACAGGGGGCGCTTAATGAGCAGTTCTTC
V: TRBV28; D: .; J: TRBJ1-2; CDR3: CASTPNRNYGYTF; DNA: TGTGCCAGCACCCCTAACAGGAACTATGGCTACACCTTC
V: TRBV28; D: TRBD1; J: TRBJ2-7; CDR3: CASSWTGVEQYF; DNA: TGTGCCAGCAGTTGGACAGGGGTTGAGCAGTACTTC
V: TRBV5-1; D: TRBD1; J: TRBJ2-7; CDR3: CASSLRQGGPSGEQYF; DNA: TGCGCCAGCAGCCTCCGACAGGGTGGGCCTTCCGGGGAGCAGTACTTC
V: TRBV11-2; D: TRBD2; J: TRBJ2-1; CDR3: CASSVLAGGNNEQFF; DNA: TGTGCCAGCAGCGTATTAGCGGGGGGTAACAATGAGCAGTTCTTC
V: TRBV21-1; D: .; J: TRBJ2-2; CDR3: CASRVGELFF; DNA: TGTGCCAGCCGGGTCGGGGAGCTGTTTTTT
V: TRBV5-1; D: TRBD1; J: TRBJ1-4; CDR3: CASSLGQGAFEKLFF; DNA: TGCGCCAGCAGCTTGGGACAGGGGGCGTTTGAAAAACTGTTTTTT
V: TRBV7-7; D: TRBD2; J: TRBJ2-5; CDR3: CASSLGLAGAAETQYF; DNA: TGTGCCAGCAGCCTAGGACTAGCGGGGGCCGCAGAGACCCAGTACTTC
V: TRBV19; D: .; J: TRBJ2-2; CDR3: CASSLAPLDYAGLFF; DNA: TGTGCCAGTAGTCTCGCACCCTTGGACTACGCGGGGCTGTTTTTT
V: TRBV15; D: TRBD1; J: TRBJ1-2; CDR3: CATSREPGQGAYGYTF; DNA: TGTGCCACCAGCAGAGAACCGGGACAGGGGGCTTATGGCTACACCTTC
V: TRBV27; D: .; J: TRBJ1-5; CDR3: CASSPLYSNQPQHF; DNA: TGTGCCAGCAGTCCCCTTTATAGCAATCAGCCCCAGCATTTT
V: TRBV9; D: .; J: TRBJ1-3; CDR3: CASSVSSGYGNTIYF; DNA: TGTGCCAGCAGCGTATCGTCAGGGTATGGAAACACCATATATTTT
V: TRBV4-1; D: .; J: TRBJ2-7; CDR3: CASSQLRGPATYEQYF; DNA: TGCGCCAGCAGCCAACTCAGGGGACCTGCTACCTACGAGCAGTACTTC
V: TRBV5-4; D: .; J: TRBJ1-6; CDR3: CASSLAGGRSPLHF; DNA: TGTGCCAGCAGCTTGGCCGGGGGTAGATCACCCCTCCACTTT